The clone carrying this T cell receptor (beta chain) turned up a few times. Libraries for TCRalpha and TCRbeta carried sample barcodes and unique molecular identifiers via 5'RACE. Using its own MiXCR run on the 5' RACE reads, TCRdb lists one record per CDR3 protein. This table has approximately 340,000 distinct CDR3 sequences, 15% appearing once. The entry originates in a study of T-cell memory formation after mild COVID-19. This CDR3 contains 20 residues. The V and J ends lost 5 bases and 0 bases, in that order; junction bases with no gene match: 14. CDR1 is MNHEY and CDR2 is SVGAGI in the germline V gene.

The sequenced sample was PBMCs or a T cell subset sorted from them (not recorded which). The TCR sequence derives from a man aged 18-30 years who had mild COVID-19 (a few samples of this study predate the infection). Cell type and time point are not known. The genes are TRBV6-5 and TRBJ2-3; TRBD2 matches 13 bases. CDR3 coding DNA: TGTGCCAGCAGTCTCAGACTAGCGGGGGGCCGACGTGCTAGCACAGATACGCAGTATTTT. Protein: CASSLRLAGGRRASTDTQYF.